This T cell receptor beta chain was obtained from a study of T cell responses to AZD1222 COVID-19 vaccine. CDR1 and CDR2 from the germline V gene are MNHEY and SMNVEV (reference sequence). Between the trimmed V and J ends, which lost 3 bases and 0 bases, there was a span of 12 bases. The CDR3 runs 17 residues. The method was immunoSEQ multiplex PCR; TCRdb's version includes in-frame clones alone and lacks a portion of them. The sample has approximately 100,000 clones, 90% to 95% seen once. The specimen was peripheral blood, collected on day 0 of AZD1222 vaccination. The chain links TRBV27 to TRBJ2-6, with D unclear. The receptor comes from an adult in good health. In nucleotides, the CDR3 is TGTGCCAGCAGTTTTTTCGGGCAGAGCTCTGGGGCCAACGTCCTGACTTTC. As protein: CASSFFGQSSGANVLTF.